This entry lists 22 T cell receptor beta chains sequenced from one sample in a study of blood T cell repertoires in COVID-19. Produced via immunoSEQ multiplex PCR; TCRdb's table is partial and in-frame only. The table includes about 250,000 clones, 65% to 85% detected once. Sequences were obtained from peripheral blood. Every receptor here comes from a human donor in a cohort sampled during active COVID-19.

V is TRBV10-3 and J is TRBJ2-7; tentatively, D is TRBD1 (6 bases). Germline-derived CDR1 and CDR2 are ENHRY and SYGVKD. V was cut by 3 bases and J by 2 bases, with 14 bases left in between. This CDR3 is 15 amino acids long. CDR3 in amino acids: CAISDRDTGAYEQYF. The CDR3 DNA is TGTGCCATCAGTGACCGGGACACGGGTGCCTACGAGCAGTACTTC.

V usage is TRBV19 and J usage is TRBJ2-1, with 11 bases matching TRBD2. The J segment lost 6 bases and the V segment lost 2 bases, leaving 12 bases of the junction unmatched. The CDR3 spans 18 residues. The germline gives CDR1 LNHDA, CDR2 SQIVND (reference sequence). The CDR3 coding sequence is TGTGCCAGTAGTATACTAGCGGGAGGAGGGCTCGGGGCCAATGAGCAGTTCTTC. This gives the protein CASSILAGGGLGANEQFF.

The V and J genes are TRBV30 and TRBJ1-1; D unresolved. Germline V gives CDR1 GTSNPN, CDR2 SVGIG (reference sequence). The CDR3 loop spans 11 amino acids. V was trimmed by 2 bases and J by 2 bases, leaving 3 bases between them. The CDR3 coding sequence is TGTGCCTGGAGTCTTAACACTGAAGCTTTCTTT. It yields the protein CAWSLNTEAFF.

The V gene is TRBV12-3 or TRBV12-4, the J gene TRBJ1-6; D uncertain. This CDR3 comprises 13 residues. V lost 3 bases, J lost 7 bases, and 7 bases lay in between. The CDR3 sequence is CASSFGGNSPLHF. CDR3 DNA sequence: TGTGCCAGCAGTTTCGGCGGGAATTCACCCCTCCACTTT.

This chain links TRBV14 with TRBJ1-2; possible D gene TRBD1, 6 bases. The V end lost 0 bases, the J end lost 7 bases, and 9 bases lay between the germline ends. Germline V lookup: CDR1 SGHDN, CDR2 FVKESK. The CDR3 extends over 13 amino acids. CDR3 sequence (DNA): TGTGCCAGCAGCCAAGACAGGGGTTTTGGCTACACCTTC. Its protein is CASSQDRGFGYTF.

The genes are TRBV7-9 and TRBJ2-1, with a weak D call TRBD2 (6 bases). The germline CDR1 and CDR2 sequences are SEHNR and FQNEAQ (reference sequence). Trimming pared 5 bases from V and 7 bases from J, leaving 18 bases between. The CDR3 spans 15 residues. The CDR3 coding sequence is TGTGCCAGCAGCCCCGGGGCGGGAAGGGATAATGAGCAGTTCTTC. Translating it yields CASSPGAGRDNEQFF.

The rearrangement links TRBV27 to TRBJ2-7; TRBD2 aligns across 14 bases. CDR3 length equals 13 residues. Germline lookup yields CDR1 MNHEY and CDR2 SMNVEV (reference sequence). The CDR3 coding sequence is TGTGCCAGCAGTTTATCGAGGACTAGCGGGAGGATGGTC. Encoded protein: CASSLSRTSGRMV.

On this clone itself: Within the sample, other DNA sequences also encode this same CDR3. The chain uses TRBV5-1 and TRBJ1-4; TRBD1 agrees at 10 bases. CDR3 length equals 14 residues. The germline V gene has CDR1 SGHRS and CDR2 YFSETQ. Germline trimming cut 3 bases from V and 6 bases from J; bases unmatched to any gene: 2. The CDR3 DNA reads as TGCGCCAGCAGCTATGGACAGGGGGATGAAAAACTGTTTTTT. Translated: CASSYGQGDEKLFF.

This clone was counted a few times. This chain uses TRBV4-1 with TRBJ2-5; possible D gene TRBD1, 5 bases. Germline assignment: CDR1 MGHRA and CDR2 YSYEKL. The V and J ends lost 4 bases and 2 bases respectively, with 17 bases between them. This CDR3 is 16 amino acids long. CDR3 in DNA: TGCGCCAGCAGCCTCACTTGGGGCTTCGGTCAAGAGACCCAGTACTTC. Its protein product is CASSLTWGFGQETQYF.

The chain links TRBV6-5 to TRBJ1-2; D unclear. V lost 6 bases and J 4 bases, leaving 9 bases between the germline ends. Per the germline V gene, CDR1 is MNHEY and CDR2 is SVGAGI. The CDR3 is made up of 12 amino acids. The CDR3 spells CASSDRSYGYTF. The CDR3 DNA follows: TGTGCCAGCAGCGATCGGTCCTATGGCTACACCTTC.

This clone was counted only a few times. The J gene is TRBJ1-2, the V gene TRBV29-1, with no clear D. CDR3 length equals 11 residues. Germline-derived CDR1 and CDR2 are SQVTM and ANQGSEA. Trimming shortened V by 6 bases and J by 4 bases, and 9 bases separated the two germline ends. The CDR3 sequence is CSVREGYGYTF. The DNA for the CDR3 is TGCAGCGTGAGGGAGGGCTATGGCTACACCTTC.

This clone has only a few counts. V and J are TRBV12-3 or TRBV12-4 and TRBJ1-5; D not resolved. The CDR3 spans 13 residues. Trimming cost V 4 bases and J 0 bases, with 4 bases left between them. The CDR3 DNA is TGTGCCAGCAGTTACAGTAGCAATCAGCCCCAGCATTTT. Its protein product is CASSYSSNQPQHF.

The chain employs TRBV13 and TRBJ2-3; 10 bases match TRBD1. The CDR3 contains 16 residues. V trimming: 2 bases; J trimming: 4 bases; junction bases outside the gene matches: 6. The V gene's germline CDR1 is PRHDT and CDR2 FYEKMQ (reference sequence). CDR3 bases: TGTGCCAGCAGCTTATCGGGACAGGGGTTGCCAGATACGCAGTATTTT. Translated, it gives CASSLSGQGLPDTQYF.

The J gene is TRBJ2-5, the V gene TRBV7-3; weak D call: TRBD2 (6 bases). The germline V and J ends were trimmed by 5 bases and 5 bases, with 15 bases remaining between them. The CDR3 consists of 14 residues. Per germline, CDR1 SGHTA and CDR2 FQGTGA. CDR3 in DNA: TGTGCCAGCAGCCCTGGGGTGGGGAGGGAGACCCAGTACTTC. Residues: CASSPGVGRETQYF.

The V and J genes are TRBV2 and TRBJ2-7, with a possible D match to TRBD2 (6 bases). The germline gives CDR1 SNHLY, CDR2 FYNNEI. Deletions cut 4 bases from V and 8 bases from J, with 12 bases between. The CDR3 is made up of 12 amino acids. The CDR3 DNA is TGTGCCAGCAGTGGGTCCAGGACTAAGCAGTACTTC. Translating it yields CASSGSRTKQYF.

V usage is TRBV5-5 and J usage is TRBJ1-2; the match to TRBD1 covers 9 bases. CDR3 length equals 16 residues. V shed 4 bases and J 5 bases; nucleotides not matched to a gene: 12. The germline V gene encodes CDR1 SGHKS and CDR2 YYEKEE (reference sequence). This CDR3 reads CASSRGPTGGWYGYTF. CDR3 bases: TGTGCCAGCAGCAGAGGACCGACAGGGGGATGGTATGGCTACACCTTC.

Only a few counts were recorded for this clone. CDR3 amino acids: CATSTGQGQETQYF. The CDR3 DNA is TGTGCCACCAGCACTGGACAGGGACAAGAGACCCAGTACTTC. J is TRBJ2-5 and V is TRBV15; 8 bases fit TRBD1. The CDR3 runs to 14 residues. With V trimmed by 4 bases and J by 2 bases, 3 bases remained unmatched. Germline V gene sequence: CDR1 LNHNV, CDR2 YYDKDF (reference sequence).

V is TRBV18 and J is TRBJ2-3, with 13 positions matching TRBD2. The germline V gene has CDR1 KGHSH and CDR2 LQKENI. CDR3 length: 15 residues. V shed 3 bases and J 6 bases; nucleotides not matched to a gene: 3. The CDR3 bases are TGTGCCAGCTCACCTGGACTAGCGGGAGTCGATACGCAGTATTTT. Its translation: CASSPGLAGVDTQYF.

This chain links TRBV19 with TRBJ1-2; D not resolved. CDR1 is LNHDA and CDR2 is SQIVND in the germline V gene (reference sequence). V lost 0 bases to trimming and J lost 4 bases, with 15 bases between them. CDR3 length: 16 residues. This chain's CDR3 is CASSIDLFDEFYGYTF. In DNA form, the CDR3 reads TGTGCCAGTAGTATAGATCTATTTGATGAATTCTATGGCTACACCTTC.

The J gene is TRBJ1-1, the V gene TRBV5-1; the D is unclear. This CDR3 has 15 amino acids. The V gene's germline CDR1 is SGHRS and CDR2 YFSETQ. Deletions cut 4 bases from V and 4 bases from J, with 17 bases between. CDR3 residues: CASSPFGRGGTEAFF. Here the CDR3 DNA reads TGCGCCAGCAGCCCGTTCGGGAGAGGAGGCACTGAAGCTTTCTTT. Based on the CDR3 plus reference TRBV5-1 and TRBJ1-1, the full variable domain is KAGVTQTPRYLIKTRGQQVTLSCSPISGHRSVSWYQQTPGQGLQFLFEYFSETQRNKGNFPGRFSGRQFSNSRSEMNVSTLELGDSALYLCASSPFGRGGTEAFFGQGTRLTVV.

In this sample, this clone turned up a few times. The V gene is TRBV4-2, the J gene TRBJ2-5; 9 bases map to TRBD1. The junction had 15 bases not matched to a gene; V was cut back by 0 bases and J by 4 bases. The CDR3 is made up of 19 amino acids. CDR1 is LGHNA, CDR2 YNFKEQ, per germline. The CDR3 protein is CASSQDQRGTGSSRETQYF. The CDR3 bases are TGTGCCAGCAGCCAAGATCAGAGGGGGACAGGGTCGTCGCGAGAGACCCAGTACTTC.

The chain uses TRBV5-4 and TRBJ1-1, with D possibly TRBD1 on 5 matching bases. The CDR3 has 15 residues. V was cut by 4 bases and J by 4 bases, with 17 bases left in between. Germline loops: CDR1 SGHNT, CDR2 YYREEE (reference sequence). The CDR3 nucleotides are TGTGCCAGCAGCCCCCGCAGAGGGGAGGGCACTGAAGCTTTCTTT. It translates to CASSPRRGEGTEAFF. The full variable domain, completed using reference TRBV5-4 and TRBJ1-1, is ETGVTQSPTHLIKTRGQQVTLRCSSQSGHNTVSWYQQALGQGPQFIFQYYREEENGRGNFPPRFSGLQFPNYSSELNVNALELDDSALYLCASSPRRGEGTEAFFGQGTRLTVV.